This T cell receptor beta chain was sequenced in a study of human T cells and chemical hapten exposure. Study-wide context: Upper-back patch tests with 0.01% DPC were read at 6 days.

The sample's time point: patch test 1, 2 weeks after DPC sensitization. Regarding treatment: therapeutic diphenylcyclopropenone sensitization with weekly scalp DPC. A single record per CDR3 protein comes from TCRdb applying MiXCR to the RACE reads. This table holds under 150,000 distinct CDR3 sequences, roughly an eighth found once. In its sample, this clonotype was seen many times. V was trimmed by 5 bases and J by 0 bases, leaving 13 bases between them. CDR1 is MNHNY and CDR2 is SVGAGI in the germline V gene (reference sequence). There are 15 residues in the CDR3. The sample consisted of whole blood, taken in connection with sensitization to the hapten diphenylcyclopropenone (DPC). V usage is TRBV6-6 and J usage is TRBJ1-2; TRBD1 is a possible D gene (5 bases). This sequence was found in a woman in her fifties or sixties with alopecia areata. Some clones in this sample may be carry-over from other donors' samples. The CDR3 DNA reads as TGTGCCAGCAGTGAGGGACGGAAAGCTAACTATGGCTACACCTTC. Amino acid sequence: CASSEGRKANYGYTF.